The source of this T cell receptor (beta chain) is a study of T cells in Graves' hyperthyroidism and ophthalmopathy. V lost 3 bases, J lost 12 bases, and 13 bases lay in between. Germline CDR1 and CDR2: SGDLS and YYNGEE. The CDR3 is 13 residues long. Amplification yielded TCR beta CDR3 regions, with RNA transcripts as the source. First-round RT-PCR with HTBI primers amplified the TCR CDR3 region. TCRdb recomputed calls from the multiplex PCR reads with MiXCR, one row per CDR3 protein. The sample includes roughly 400,000 distinct CDR3 sequences, roughly an eighth of them seen just once. The chain employs TRBV9 and TRBJ1-6; no clear D gene. The specimen sequenced was blood. The receptor was derived from a middle-aged man with Graves' ophthalmopathy. The chain's CDR3 is CASSATPFEPLHF. CDR3 nucleotide sequence: TGTGCCAGCAGCGCCACACCTTTCGAACCCCTCCACTTT. Combining the CDR3 with reference TRBV9 and TRBJ1-6 gives the whole variable domain DSGVTQTPKHLITATGQRVTLRCSPRSGDLSVYWYQQSLDQGLQFLIQYYNGEERAKGNILERFSAQQFPDLHSELNLSSLELGDSALYFCASSATPFEPLHFGNGTRLTVT.